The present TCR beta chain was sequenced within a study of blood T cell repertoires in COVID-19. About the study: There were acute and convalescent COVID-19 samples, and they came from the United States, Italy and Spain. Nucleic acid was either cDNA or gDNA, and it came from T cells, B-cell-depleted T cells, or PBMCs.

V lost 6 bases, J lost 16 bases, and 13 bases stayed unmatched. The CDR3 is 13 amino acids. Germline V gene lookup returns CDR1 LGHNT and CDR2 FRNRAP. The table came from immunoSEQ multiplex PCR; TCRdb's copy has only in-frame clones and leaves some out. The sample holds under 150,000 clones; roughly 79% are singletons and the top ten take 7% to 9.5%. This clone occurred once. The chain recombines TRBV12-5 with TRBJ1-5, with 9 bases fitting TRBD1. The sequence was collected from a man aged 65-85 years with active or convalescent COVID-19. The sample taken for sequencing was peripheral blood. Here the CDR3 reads CASGRQGDGFRHF. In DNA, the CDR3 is TGTGCTAGTGGAAGACAGGGGGATGGTTTCCGTCATTTT.